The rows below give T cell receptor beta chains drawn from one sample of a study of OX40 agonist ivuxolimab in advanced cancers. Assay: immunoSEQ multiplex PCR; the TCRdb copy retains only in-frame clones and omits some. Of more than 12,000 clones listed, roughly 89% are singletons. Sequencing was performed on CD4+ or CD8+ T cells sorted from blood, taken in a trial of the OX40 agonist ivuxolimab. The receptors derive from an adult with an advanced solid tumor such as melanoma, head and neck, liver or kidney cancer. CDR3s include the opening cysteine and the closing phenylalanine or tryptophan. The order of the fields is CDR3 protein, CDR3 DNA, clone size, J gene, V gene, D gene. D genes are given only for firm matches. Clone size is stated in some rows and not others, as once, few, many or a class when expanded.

cdr3_aa: CASSGGTAGEKLFF
cdr3_nt: TGCGCCAGCAGCGGAGGGACAGCTGGTGAAAAACTGTTTTTT
clone_size: -
j_call: TRBJ1-4
v_call: TRBV5-1
d_call: TRBD1

cdr3_aa: CASSLPASGDFSYEQYF
cdr3_nt: TGCGCCAGCAGCTTGCCGGCTAGCGGGGATTTCTCCTACGAGCAGTACTTC
clone_size: -
j_call: TRBJ2-7
v_call: TRBV5-1
d_call: TRBD2

cdr3_aa: CASSGQHQVNEQFF
cdr3_nt: TGTGCCAGCAGCGGACAGCACCAAGTCAATGAGCAGTTCTTC
clone_size: few
j_call: TRBJ2-1
v_call: TRBV7-9
d_call: -

cdr3_aa: CASSEGDSTNQPQHF
cdr3_nt: TGTGCCAGCAGCGAGGGGGACAGCACTAATCAGCCCCAGCATTTT
clone_size: -
j_call: TRBJ1-5
v_call: TRBV9
d_call: TRBD1

cdr3_aa: CASSLTGLSANYGYTF
cdr3_nt: TGTGCCAGCAGCCTCACGGGACTCTCAGCTAACTATGGCTACACCTTC
clone_size: -
j_call: TRBJ1-2
v_call: TRBV7-9
d_call: -

cdr3_aa: CASSQARTYEQYF
cdr3_nt: TGTGCCAGTAGTCAAGCAAGGACCTACGAGCAGTACTTC
clone_size: -
j_call: TRBJ2-7
v_call: TRBV19
d_call: -

cdr3_aa: CASSPQGGSEEPQHF
cdr3_nt: TGTGCCAGCAGTCCCCAGGGGGGTTCGGAGGAGCCCCAGCATTTT
clone_size: -
j_call: TRBJ1-5
v_call: TRBV28
d_call: TRBD1

cdr3_aa: CASSFLRTDTQYF
cdr3_nt: TGTGCCAGCAGTTTTTTAAGGACAGATACGCAGTATTTT
clone_size: -
j_call: TRBJ2-3
v_call: TRBV28
d_call: -

cdr3_aa: CASSLVGGGLRSSYNEQFF
cdr3_nt: TGTGCTAGCAGCTTAGTGGGCGGGGGGCTCCGAAGCTCCTACAATGAGCAGTTCTTC
clone_size: -
j_call: TRBJ2-1
v_call: TRBV7-7
d_call: TRBD2

cdr3_aa: CASSLSAGGDPRRYF
cdr3_nt: TGTGCCAGCAGCTTATCGGCGGGGGGGGACCCCCGACGGTACTTC
clone_size: -
j_call: TRBJ2-4
v_call: TRBV7-2
d_call: TRBD2

cdr3_aa: CAAWSGYNEQFF
cdr3_nt: TGCGCCGCCTGGTCCGGGTATAATGAGCAGTTCTTC
clone_size: -
j_call: TRBJ2-1
v_call: TRBV10-2
d_call: -

cdr3_aa: CASRRHGLSSYEQYF
cdr3_nt: TGTGCCAGCAGGCGACATGGCTTGAGCTCCTACGAGCAGTACTTC
clone_size: -
j_call: TRBJ2-7
v_call: TRBV6-5
d_call: -

cdr3_aa: CASSFGLAGGLGEQFF
cdr3_nt: TGCGCCAGCAGCTTCGGACTAGCGGGGGGGCTAGGTGAGCAGTTCTTC
clone_size: -
j_call: TRBJ2-1
v_call: TRBV5-1
d_call: TRBD2

cdr3_aa: CASSLTSSGSPLHF
cdr3_nt: TGTGCCAGCAGCTTAACGTCATCAGGGTCACCCCTCCACTTT
clone_size: -
j_call: TRBJ1-6
v_call: TRBV7-3
d_call: -

cdr3_aa: CASRFGGDNYGYTF
cdr3_nt: TGTGCCAGCCGCTTTGGGGGGGATAACTATGGCTACACCTTC
clone_size: -
j_call: TRBJ1-2
v_call: TRBV5-6
d_call: -

cdr3_aa: CASSGQWDEKLFF
cdr3_nt: TGTGCCAGCAGCGGACAGTGGGATGAAAAACTGTTTTTT
clone_size: -
j_call: TRBJ1-4
v_call: TRBV6-1
d_call: -

cdr3_aa: CASCPRGASTDTQYF
cdr3_nt: TGTGCCAGCTGCCCCCGCGGAGCTAGCACAGATACGCAGTATTTT
clone_size: once
j_call: TRBJ2-3
v_call: TRBV9
d_call: -

cdr3_aa: CASTSTTETYEQYF
cdr3_nt: TGTGCCAGCACCTCAACGACAGAAACTTACGAGCAGTACTTC
clone_size: -
j_call: TRBJ2-7
v_call: TRBV5-6
d_call: -

cdr3_aa: CASSLVGVSYNSPLHF
cdr3_nt: TGCGCCAGCAGCTTGGTGGGGGTGAGTTATAATTCACCCCTCCACTTT
clone_size: -
j_call: TRBJ1-6
v_call: TRBV5-1
d_call: -

cdr3_aa: CASSINAVGIYEQYF
cdr3_nt: TGTGCCAGTAGTATTAATGCGGTGGGGATATACGAGCAGTACTTC
clone_size: -
j_call: TRBJ2-7
v_call: TRBV19
d_call: -

cdr3_aa: CASSRTTGSGNTIYF
cdr3_nt: TGCGCCAGCAGCCGAACGACAGGCTCTGGAAACACCATATATTTT
clone_size: once
j_call: TRBJ1-3
v_call: TRBV4-1
d_call: -

cdr3_aa: CAVGGSSTDTQYF
cdr3_nt: TGTGCCGTGGGGGGTTCTAGCACAGATACGCAGTATTTT
clone_size: -
j_call: TRBJ2-3
v_call: TRBV28
d_call: -

cdr3_aa: CASSLRLAGGNEQFF
cdr3_nt: TGTGCCAGCAGCCTTCGACTAGCGGGCGGCAATGAGCAGTTCTTC
clone_size: -
j_call: TRBJ2-1
v_call: TRBV4-2
d_call: TRBD2

cdr3_aa: CASRRLDDTEAFF
cdr3_nt: TGTGCCAGCAGGCGCTTGGACGACACTGAAGCTTTCTTT
clone_size: -
j_call: TRBJ1-1
v_call: TRBV6-5
d_call: -

cdr3_aa: CASSPGRVEYTDTQYF
cdr3_nt: TGTGCCAGCTCACCAGGCAGAGTAGAATACACAGATACGCAGTATTTT
clone_size: -
j_call: TRBJ2-3
v_call: TRBV18
d_call: -

cdr3_aa: CASSKVGQAYTEAFF
cdr3_nt: TGTGCCAGCAGCAAAGTGGGACAGGCATACACTGAAGCTTTCTTT
clone_size: -
j_call: TRBJ1-1
v_call: TRBV11-2
d_call: TRBD1

cdr3_aa: CASSLQSGTAYEQYF
cdr3_nt: TGTGCCAGCAGCCTACAAAGCGGGACAGCCTACGAGCAGTACTTC
clone_size: -
j_call: TRBJ2-7
v_call: TRBV7-3
d_call: -

cdr3_aa: CAWSYTYGYTF
cdr3_nt: TGTGCCTGGAGTTACACCTATGGCTACACCTTC
clone_size: -
j_call: TRBJ1-2
v_call: TRBV30
d_call: -

cdr3_aa: CASSATGSQETDTQYF
cdr3_nt: TGTGCCAGCAGTGCGACAGGGAGTCAGGAGACAGATACGCAGTATTTT
clone_size: -
j_call: TRBJ2-3
v_call: TRBV6-1
d_call: TRBD1

cdr3_aa: CASSSGGTGSYNEQFF
cdr3_nt: TGTGCCAGCTCGAGTGGCGGGACAGGCTCCTACAATGAGCAGTTCTTC
clone_size: -
j_call: TRBJ2-1
v_call: TRBV18
d_call: TRBD1

cdr3_aa: CASSLGGQNYGYTF
cdr3_nt: TGTGCCAGCAGCTTAGGGGGACAGAACTATGGCTACACCTTC
clone_size: -
j_call: TRBJ1-2
v_call: TRBV7-2
d_call: TRBD1